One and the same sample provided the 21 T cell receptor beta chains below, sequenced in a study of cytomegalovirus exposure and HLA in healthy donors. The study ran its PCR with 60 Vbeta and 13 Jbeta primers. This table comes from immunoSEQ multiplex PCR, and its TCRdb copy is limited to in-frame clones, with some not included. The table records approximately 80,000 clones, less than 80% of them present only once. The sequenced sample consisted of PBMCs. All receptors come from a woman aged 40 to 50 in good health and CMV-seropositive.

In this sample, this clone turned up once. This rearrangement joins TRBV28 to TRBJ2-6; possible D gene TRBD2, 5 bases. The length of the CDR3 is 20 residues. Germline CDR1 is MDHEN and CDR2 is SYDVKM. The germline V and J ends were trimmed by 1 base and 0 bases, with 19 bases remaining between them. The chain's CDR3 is CASSLSSHSRLSSGANVLTF. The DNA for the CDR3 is TGTGCCAGCAGTTTATCAAGTCACAGCCGACTAAGCTCTGGGGCCAACGTCCTGACTTTC. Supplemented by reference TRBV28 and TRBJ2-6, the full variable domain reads DVKVTQSSRYLVKRTGEKVFLECVQDMDHENMFWYRQDPGLGLRLIYFSYDVKMKEKGDIPEGYSVSREKKERFSLILESASTNQTSMYLCASSLSSHSRLSSGANVLTFGAGSRLTVL.

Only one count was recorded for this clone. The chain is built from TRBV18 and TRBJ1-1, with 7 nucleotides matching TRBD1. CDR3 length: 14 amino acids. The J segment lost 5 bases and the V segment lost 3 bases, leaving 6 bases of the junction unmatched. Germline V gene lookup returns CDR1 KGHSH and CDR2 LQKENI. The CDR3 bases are TGTGCCAGCTCACCGCTGACAGGGCCAACTGAAGCTTTCTTT. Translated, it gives CASSPLTGPTEAFF.

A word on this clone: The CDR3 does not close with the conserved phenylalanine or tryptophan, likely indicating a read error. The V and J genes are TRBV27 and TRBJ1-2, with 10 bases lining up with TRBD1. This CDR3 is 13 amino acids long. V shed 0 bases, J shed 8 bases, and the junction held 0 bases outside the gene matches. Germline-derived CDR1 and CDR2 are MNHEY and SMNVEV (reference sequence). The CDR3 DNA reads TGTGCCAGCAGTTTATCGGGACAGGGGGGCTACACCCTC. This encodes CASSLSGQGGYTL.

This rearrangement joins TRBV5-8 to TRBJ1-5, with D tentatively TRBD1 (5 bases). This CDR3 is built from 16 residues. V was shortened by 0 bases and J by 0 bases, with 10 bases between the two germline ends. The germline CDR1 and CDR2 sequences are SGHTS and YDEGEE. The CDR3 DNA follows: TGTGCCAGCAGCTTGGGCGGGGCAACTAGCAATCAGCCCCAGCATTTT. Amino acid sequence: CASSLGGATSNQPQHF. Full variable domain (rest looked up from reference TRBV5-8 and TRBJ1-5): EAGVTQSPTHLIKTRGQQATLRCSPISGHTSVYWYQQALGLGLQFLLWYDEGEERNRGNFPPRFSGRQFPNYSSELNVNALELEDSALYLCASSLGGATSNQPQHFGDGTRLSIL.

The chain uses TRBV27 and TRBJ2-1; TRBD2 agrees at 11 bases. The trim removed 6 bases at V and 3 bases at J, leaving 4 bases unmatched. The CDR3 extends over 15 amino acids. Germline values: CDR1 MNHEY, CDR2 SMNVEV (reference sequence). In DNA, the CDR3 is TGTGCCAGCAGCCGAGGGACTAGCGGCTACAATGAGCAGTTCTTC. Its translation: CASSRGTSGYNEQFF.

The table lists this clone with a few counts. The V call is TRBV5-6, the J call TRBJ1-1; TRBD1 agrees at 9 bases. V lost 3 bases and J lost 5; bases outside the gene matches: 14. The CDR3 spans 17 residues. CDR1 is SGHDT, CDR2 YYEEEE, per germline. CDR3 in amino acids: CASSSLYRGRVWTEAFF. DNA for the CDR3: TGTGCCAGCAGCTCGTTATACAGGGGGCGGGTTTGGACTGAAGCTTTCTTT.

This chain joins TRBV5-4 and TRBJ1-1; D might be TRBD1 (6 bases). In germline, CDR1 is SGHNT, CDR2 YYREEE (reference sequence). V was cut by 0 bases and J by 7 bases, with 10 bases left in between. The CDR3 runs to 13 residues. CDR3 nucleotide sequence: TGTGCCAGCAGCTTGGGCAGGGGAAGTGAAGCTTTCTTT. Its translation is CASSLGRGSEAFF.

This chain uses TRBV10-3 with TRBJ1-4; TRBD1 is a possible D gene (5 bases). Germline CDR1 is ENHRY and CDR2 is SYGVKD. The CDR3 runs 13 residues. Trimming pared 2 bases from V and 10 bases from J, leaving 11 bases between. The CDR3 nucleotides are TGTGCCATCAGTGAGGTTTCGGGGGGAAAACTGTTTTTT. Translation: CAISEVSGGKLFF.

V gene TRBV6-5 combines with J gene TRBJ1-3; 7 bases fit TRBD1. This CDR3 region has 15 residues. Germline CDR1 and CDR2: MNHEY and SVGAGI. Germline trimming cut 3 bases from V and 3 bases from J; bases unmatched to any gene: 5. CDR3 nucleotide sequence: TGTGCCAGCAGTTATCAGACAGGGAGTGGAAACACCATATATTTT. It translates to CASSYQTGSGNTIYF.

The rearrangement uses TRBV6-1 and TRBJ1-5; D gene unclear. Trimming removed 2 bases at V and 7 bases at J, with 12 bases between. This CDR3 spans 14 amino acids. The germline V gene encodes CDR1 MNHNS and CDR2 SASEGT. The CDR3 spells CASSESAGWQPQHF. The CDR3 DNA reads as TGTGCCAGCAGTGAATCGGCAGGTTGGCAGCCCCAGCATTTT.

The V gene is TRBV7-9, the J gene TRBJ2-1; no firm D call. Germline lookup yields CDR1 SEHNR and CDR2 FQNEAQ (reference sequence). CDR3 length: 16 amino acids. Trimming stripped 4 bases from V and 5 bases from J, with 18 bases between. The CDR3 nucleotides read TGTGCCAGCAGCTACCTCTCTGACAAATCGGACAATGAGCAGTTCTTC. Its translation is CASSYLSDKSDNEQFF.

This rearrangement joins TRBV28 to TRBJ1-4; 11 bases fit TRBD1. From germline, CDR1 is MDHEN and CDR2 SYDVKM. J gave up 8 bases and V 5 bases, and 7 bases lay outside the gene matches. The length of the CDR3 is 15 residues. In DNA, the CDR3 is TGTGCCAGCAGTCGAGGGACAGGGGGAAAAGAAAAACTGTTTTTT. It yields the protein CASSRGTGGKEKLFF.

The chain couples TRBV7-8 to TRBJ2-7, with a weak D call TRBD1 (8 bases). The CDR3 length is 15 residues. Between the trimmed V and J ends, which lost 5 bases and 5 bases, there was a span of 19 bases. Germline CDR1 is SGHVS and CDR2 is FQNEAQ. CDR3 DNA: TGTGCCAGCAGCCCACAGGGGGGAGGGTCCCACGAGCAGTACTTC. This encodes CASSPQGGGSHEQYF.

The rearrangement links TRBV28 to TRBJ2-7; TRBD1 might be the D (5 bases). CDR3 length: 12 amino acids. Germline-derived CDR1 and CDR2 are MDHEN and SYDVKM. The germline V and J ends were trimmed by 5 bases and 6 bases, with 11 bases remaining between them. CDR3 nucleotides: TGTGCCAGCAGTGTAAAGGGGCGCGAGCAGTACTTC. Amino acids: CASSVKGREQYF.

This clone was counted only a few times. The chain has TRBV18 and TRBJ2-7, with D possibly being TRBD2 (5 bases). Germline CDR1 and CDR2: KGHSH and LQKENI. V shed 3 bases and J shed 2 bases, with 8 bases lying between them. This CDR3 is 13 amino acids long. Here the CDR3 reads CASSPGNAYEQYF. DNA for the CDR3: TGTGCCAGCTCACCCGGGAACGCCTACGAGCAGTACTTC.

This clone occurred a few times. DNA for the CDR3: TGTGCCAGCAGACCCGGGGGACAGTCGTCCGGGGAGCTGTTTTTT. It yields the protein CASRPGGQSSGELFF. This rearrangement joins TRBV6-5 to TRBJ2-2; D is perhaps TRBD1 (7 bases). The CDR3 has 15 residues. V lost 6 bases to trimming and J lost 6 bases, with 17 bases between them. Germline V gene lookup returns CDR1 MNHEY and CDR2 SVGAGI.

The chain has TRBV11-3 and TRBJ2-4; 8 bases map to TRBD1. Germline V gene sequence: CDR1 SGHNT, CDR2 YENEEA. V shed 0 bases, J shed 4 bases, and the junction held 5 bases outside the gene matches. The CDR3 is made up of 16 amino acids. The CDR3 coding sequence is TGTGCCAGCAGCTTAGAACAGGGGGGTAGGAAAAACATTCAGTACTTC. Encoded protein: CASSLEQGGRKNIQYF.

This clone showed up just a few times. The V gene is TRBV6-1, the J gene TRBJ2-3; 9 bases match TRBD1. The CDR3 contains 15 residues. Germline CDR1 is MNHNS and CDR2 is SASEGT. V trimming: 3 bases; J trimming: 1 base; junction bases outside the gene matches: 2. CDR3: CASSDRTGGTDTQYF. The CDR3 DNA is TGTGCCAGCAGTGACAGGACAGGGGGCACAGATACGCAGTATTTT.

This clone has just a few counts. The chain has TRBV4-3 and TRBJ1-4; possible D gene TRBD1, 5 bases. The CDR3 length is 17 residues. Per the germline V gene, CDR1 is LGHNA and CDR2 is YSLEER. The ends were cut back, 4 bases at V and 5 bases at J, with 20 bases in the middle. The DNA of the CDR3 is TGCGCCAGCAGCCCCAACCCGCCAGACAGCGTGAATGAAAAACTGTTTTTT. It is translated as CASSPNPPDSVNEKLFF.

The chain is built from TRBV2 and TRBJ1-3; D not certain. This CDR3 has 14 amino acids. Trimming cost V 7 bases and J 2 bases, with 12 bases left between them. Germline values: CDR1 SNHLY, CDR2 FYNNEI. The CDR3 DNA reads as TGTGCCAGCACCTACGTCGGGGCTGGAAACACCATATATTTT. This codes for CASTYVGAGNTIYF.

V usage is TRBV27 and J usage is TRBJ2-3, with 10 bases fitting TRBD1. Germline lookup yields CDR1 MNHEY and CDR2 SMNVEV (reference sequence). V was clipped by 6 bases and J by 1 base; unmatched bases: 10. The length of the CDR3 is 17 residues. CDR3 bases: TGTGCCAGCAGGAGGCGGACAGGGGGGTACGGCACAGATACGCAGTATTTT. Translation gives CASRRRTGGYGTDTQYF.